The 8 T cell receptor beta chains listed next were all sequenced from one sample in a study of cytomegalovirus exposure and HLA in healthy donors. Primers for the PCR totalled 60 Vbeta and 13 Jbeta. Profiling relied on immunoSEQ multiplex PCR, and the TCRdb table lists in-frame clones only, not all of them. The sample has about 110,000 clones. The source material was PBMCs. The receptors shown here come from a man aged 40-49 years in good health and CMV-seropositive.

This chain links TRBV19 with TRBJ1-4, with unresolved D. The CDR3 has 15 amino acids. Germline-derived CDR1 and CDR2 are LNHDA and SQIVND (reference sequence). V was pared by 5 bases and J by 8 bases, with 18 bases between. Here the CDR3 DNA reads TGTGCCAGTAGTCCAACCGGGATGGGAAGCGAAAAACTGTTTTTT. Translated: CASSPTGMGSEKLFF.

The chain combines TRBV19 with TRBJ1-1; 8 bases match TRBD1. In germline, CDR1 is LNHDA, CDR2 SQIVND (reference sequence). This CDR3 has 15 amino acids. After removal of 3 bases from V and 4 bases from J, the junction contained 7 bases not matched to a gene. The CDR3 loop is CASSIFQGASTEAFF. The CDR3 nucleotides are TGTGCCAGTAGTATTTTTCAGGGGGCGTCCACTGAAGCTTTCTTT.

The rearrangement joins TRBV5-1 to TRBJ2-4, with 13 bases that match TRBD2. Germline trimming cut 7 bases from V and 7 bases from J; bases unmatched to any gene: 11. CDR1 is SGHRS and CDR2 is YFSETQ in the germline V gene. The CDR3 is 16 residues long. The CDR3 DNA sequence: TGCGCCAGCGGGTATGGGACTAGCGGGGAGACTAACATTCAGTACTTC. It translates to CASGYGTSGETNIQYF.

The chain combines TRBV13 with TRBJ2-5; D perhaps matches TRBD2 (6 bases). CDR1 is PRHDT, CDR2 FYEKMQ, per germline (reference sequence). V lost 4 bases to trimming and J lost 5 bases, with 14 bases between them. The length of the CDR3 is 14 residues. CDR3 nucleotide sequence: TGTGCCAGCAGCTCTCGACTAGGGAGGGAGACCCAGTACTTC. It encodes CASSSRLGRETQYF.

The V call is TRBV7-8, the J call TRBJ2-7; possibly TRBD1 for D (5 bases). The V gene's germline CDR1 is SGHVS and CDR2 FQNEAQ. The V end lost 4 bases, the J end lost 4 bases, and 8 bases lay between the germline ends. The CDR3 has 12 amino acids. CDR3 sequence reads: CASSSRQYEQYF. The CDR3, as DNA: TGTGCCAGCAGCTCGAGACAGTACGAGCAGTACTTC. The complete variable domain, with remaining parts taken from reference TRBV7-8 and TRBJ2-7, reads GAGVSQSPRYKVAKRGQDVALRCDPISGHVSLFWYQQALGQGPEFLTYFQNEAQLDKSGLPSDRFFAERPEGSVSTLKIQRTQQEDSAVYLCASSSRQYEQYFGPGTRLTVT.

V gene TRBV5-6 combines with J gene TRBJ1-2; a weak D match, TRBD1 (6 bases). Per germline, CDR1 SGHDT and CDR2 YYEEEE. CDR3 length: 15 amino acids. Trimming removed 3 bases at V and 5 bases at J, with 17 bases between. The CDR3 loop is CASSSQQGFGYGYTF. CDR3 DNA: TGTGCCAGCAGCTCCCAACAGGGTTTCGGGTATGGCTACACCTTC.

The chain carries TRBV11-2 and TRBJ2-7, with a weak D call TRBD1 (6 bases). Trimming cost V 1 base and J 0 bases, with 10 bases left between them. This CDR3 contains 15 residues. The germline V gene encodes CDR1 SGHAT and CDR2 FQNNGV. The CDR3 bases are TGTGCCAGCAGCTTAGGTTCGGGACACTCCTACGAGCAGTACTTC. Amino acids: CASSLGSGHSYEQYF.

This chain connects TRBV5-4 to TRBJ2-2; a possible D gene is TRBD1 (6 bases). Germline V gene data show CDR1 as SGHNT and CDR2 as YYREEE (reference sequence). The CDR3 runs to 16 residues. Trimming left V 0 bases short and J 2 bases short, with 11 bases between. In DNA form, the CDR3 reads TGTGCCAGCAGCTTGGAAGGGGGTCGTAACACCGGGGAGCTGTTTTTT. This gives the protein CASSLEGGRNTGELFF.